The clone carrying this TCR beta chain was picked up many times. The authors ran a second PCR of about 6 to 11 cycles using a sample-barcoded 5' primer and a J-beta primer mix. A single record per CDR3 protein comes from TCRdb applying MiXCR to the 5' RACE reads. The profile shows around 500,000 distinct CDR3 sequences, around a quarter of them singletons. Germline assignment: CDR1 SQVTM and CDR2 ANQGSEA. CDR3 length: 12 amino acids. V was pared by 1 base and J by 7 bases, with 7 bases between. The sample is drawn from a study of blood T cells in healthy people across ages. The data were also submitted as part of a second study, on T cells of mothers and their children.

The V gene is TRBV29-1, the J gene TRBJ1-4; possible D gene TRBD1, 5 bases. The sample comprised blood. The receptor was isolated from a boy under 10 years old in good health. CDR3 sequence: CSVEGQGEKLFF. As DNA, the CDR3 is TGCAGCGTTGAAGGGCAGGGTGAAAAACTGTTTTTT.